This TCR beta chain was obtained from a study of T cell responses to AZD1222 COVID-19 vaccine. Study-wide findings and caveats: Regions 160-218 and 743-854 dominated among vaccine-associated CD4 TCRs spanning spike. Baseline testing showed seropositivity in only a handful of AZD1222 recipients. Sampled repertoires all dated from after the peak T cell response.

Profiling relied on immunoSEQ multiplex PCR, and the TCRdb table lists in-frame clones only, not all of them. The sample lists about 120,000 clones; about 90% were seen once. This clone was detected only once. Its specificity is not known. CDR1 and CDR2 (germline): MDHEN, SYDVKM. This CDR3 has 14 amino acids. With V trimmed by 7 bases and J by 1 base, 5 bases remained unmatched. This clonotype was obtained from an adult in good health. The starting material was peripheral blood, obtained on day 0 of AZD1222 vaccination. The rearrangement links TRBV28 to TRBJ1-2; TRBD1 agrees at 8 bases. The CDR3 region has the DNA TGTGCCAGCAAGCGGACAGGGATTAACTATGGCTACACCTTC. It codes for CASKRTGINYGYTF.